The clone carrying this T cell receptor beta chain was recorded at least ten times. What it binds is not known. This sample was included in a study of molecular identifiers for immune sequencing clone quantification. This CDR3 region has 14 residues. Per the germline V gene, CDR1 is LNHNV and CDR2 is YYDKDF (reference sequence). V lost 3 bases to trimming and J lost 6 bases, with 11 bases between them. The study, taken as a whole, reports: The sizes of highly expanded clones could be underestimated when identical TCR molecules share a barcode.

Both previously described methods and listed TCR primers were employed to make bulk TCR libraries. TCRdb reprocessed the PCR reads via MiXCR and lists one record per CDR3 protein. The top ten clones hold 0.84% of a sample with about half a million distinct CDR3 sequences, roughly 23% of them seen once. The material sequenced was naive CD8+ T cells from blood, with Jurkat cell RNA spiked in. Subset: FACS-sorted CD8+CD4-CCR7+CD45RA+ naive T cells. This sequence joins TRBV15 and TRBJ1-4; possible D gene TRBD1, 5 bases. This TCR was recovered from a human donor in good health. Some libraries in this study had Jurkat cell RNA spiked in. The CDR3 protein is CATSSPQVDEKLFF. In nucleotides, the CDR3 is TGTGCCACCAGCAGCCCACAGGTGGATGAAAAACTGTTTTTT.